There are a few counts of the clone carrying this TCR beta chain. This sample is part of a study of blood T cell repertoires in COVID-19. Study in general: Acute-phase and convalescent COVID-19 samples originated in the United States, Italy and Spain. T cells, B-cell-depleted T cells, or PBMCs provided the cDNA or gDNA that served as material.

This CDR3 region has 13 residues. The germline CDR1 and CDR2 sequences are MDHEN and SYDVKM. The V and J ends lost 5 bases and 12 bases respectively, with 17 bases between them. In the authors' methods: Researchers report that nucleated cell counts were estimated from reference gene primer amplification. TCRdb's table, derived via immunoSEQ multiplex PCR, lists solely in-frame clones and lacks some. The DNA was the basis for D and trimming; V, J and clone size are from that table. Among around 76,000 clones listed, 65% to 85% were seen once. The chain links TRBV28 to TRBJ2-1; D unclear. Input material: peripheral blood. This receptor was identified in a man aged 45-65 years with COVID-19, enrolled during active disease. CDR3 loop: CASSPPPQSAQFF. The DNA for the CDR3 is TGTGCCAGCAGTCCTCCCCCACAGTCGGCGCAGTTCTTC.